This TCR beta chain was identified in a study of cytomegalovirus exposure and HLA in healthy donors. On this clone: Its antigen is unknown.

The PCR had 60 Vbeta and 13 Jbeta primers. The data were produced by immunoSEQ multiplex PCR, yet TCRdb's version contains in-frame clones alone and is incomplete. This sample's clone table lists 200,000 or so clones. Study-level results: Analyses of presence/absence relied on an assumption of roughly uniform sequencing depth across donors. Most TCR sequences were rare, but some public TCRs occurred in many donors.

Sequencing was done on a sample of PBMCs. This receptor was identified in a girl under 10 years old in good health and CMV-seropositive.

As DNA, the CDR3 is TGTGCCAGCAGCGAGGGAGGGGGGACTAGGGCATTGTACGAGCAGTACTTC. Translating gives CASSEGGGTRALYEQYF. The chain has TRBV9 and TRBJ2-7; TRBD2 aligns across 8 bases. The CDR3 has 17 amino acids. Germline V CDR1 and CDR2: SGDLS, YYNGEE. Trimming cost V 3 bases and J 4 bases; bases outside gene matches: 15.